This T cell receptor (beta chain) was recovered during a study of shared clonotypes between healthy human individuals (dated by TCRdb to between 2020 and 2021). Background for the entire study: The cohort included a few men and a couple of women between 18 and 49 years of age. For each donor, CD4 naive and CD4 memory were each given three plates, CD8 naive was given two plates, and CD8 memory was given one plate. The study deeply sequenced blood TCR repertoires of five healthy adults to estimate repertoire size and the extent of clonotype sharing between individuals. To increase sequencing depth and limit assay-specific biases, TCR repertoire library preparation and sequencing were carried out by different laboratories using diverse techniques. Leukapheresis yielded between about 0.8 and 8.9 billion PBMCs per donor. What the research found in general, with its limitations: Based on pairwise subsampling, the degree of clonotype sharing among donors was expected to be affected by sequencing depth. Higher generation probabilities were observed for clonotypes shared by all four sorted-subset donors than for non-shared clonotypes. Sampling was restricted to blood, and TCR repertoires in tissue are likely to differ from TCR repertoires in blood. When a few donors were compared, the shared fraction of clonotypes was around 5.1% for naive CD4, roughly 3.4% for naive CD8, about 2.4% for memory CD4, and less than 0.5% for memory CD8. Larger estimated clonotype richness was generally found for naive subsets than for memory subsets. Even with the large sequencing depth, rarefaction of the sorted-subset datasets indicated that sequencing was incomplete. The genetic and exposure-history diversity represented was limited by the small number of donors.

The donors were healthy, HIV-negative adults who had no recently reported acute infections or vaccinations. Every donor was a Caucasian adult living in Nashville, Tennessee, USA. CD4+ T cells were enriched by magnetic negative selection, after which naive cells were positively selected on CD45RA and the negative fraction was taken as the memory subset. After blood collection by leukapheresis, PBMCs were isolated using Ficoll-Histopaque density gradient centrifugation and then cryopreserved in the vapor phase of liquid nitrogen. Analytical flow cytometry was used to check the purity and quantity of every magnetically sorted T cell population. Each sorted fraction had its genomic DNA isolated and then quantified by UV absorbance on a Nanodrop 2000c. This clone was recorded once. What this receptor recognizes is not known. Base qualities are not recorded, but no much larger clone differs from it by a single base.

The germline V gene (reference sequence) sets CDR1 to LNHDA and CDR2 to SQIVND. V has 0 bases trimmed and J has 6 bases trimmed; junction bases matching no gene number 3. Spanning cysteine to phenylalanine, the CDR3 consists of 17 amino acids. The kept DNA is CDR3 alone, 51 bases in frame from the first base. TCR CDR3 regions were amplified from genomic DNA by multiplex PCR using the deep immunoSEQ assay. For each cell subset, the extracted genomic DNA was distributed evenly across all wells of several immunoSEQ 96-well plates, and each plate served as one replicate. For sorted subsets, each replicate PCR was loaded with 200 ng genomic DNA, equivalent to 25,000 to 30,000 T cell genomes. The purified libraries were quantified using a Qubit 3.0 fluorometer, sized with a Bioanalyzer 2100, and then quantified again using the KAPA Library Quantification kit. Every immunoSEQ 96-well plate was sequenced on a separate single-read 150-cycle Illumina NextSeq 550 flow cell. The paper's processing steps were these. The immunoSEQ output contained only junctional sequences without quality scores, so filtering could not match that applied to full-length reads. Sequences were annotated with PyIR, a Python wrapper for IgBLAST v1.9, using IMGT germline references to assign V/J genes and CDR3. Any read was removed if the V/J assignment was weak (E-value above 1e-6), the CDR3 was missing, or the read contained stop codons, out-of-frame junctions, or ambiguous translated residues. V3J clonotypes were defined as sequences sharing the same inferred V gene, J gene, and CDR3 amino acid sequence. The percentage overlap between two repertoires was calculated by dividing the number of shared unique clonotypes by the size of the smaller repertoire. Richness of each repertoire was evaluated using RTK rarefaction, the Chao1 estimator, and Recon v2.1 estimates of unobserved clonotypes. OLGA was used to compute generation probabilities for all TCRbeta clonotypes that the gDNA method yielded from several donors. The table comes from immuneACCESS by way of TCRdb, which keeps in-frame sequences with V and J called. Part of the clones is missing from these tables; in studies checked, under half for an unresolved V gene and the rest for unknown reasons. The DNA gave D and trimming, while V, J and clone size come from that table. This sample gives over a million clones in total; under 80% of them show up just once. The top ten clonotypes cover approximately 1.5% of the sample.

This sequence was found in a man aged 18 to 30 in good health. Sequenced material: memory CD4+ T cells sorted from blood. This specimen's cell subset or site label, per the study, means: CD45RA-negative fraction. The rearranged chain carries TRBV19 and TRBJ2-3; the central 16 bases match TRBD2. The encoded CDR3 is CASSIEGTSGRGDTQYF. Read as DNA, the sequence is TGTGCCAGTAGTATAGAAGGGACTAGCGGGAGGGGCGATACGCAGTATTTT.